The clone carrying this T cell receptor beta chain was counted between two and nine times. At one end, the junction sequence differs from germline, possibly due to a read error. The data originate from a study of T cells in Graves' hyperthyroidism and ophthalmopathy. CDR1 is MNHGY and CDR2 is SVAAGI in the germline V gene. The CDR3 spans 15 residues. TCR beta CDR3 regions were amplified from RNA. The HTBI set primed first-round TCR CDR3 RT-PCR. In TCRdb, the multiplex PCR reads were re-called with MiXCR into one record per CDR3 protein. This sample has some 620,000 distinct CDR3 sequences, with around 15% found just once.

The rearrangement links TRBV6-9 to TRBJ1-2, with D hard to call. The TCR originated in a woman aged 30 to 39 with Graves' hyperthyroidism. Sequenced sample: blood. CDR3 bases: TGTGCCAGCAGTTACCCAGGAGTGGAAAGATATGGCCACACCTTC. Translation: CASSYPGVERYGHTF.